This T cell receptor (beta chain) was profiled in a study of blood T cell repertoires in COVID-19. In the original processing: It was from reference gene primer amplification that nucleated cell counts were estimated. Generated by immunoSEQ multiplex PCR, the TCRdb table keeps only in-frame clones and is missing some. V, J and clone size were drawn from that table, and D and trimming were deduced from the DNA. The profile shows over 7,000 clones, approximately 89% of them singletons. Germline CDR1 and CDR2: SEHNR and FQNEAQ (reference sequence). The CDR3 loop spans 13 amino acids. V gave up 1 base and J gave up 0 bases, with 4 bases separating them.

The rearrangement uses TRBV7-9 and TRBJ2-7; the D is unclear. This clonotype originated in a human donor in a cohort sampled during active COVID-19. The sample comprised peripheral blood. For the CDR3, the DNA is TGTGCCAGCAGCTTAGGTCTCTCCTACGAGCAGTACTTC. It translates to CASSLGLSYEQYF.